The 8 T cell receptor beta chains presented below share a single source sample, sequenced in a study of blood T cell repertoires in COVID-19. Sequenced by immunoSEQ multiplex PCR; TCRdb stores in-frame clones only, minus some. The repertoire holds fewer than 250,000 clones, with roughly 91% as singletons. The sample comprised peripheral blood. These receptors originate from a man aged 25 to 45 with COVID-19, enrolled during active disease.

This chain uses TRBV4-1 with TRBJ1-2; D might be TRBD1 (5 bases). In germline, CDR1 is MGHRA, CDR2 YSYEKL. This CDR3 is built from 15 residues. V lost 0 bases and J 2 bases, leaving 10 bases between the germline ends. CDR3 bases: TGCGCCAGCAGCCAAGACATGGGACTCAACTATGGCTACACCTTC. Its protein is CASSQDMGLNYGYTF.

In its sample, this clone was seen once. The V and J genes are TRBV6-6 and TRBJ2-1, with TRBD1 matching 9 bases. Germline CDR1 and CDR2: MNHNY and SVGAGI (reference sequence). V lost 10 bases, J lost 6 bases, and 4 bases stayed unmatched. The CDR3 is 12 residues long. CDR3 amino acids: CAIRTGANEQFF. The CDR3 DNA follows: TGTGCCATCCGGACAGGGGCCAATGAGCAGTTCTTC.

CDR3 DNA sequence: TGTGCCAGCAGCAGGACAGGGGGCCATGGCTACACCTTC. It codes for CASSRTGGHGYTF. The chain combines TRBV6-5 with TRBJ1-2; 11 positions agree with TRBD1. Germline V gene sequence: CDR1 MNHEY, CDR2 SVGAGI. Trimming took 6 bases from V and 6 from J; bases not matched to a gene: 3. The CDR3 length is 13 residues.

This chain connects TRBV5-1 to TRBJ1-2, with TRBD1 as a possible D gene (6 bases). The CDR3 is 13 amino acids. Germline V CDR1 and CDR2: SGHRS, YFSETQ. V lost 3 bases to trimming and J lost 6 bases, with 12 bases between them. The CDR3 DNA sequence: TGCGCCAGCAGCTCTCCAGGGGTCCATGGCTACACCTTC. Its translation is CASSSPGVHGYTF.

V is TRBV10-1 and J is TRBJ2-1; no definite D call. CDR3 length: 12 amino acids. Deletions cut 3 bases from V and 10 bases from J, with 10 bases between. The germline V gene encodes CDR1 WNHNN and CDR2 SYGVQD (reference sequence). The CDR3 region is CASSDVAEEQFF. DNA for the CDR3: TGCGCCAGCAGTGATGTTGCGGAGGAGCAGTTCTTC.

The chain couples TRBV7-6 to TRBJ1-5, with D unresolved. CDR1 SGHVS and CDR2 FNYEAQ come from the germline V gene. This CDR3 contains 16 residues. V shed 5 bases and J shed 0 bases, with 14 bases lying between them. The CDR3 protein is CASSPGWHYSNQPQHF. The CDR3 nucleotides are TGTGCCAGCAGCCCGGGGTGGCACTATAGCAATCAGCCCCAGCATTTT. Full variable domain (missing parts from reference TRBV7-6 and TRBJ1-5): GAGVSQSPRYKVTKRGQDVALRCDPISGHVSLYWYRQALGQGPEFLTYFNYEAQQDKSGLPNDRFSAERPEGSISTLTIQRTEQRDSAMYRCASSPGWHYSNQPQHFGDGTRLSIL.

The V call is TRBV10-3, the J call TRBJ1-2; D is perhaps TRBD1 (5 bases). Per the germline V gene, CDR1 is ENHRY and CDR2 is SYGVKD. The CDR3 extends over 14 amino acids. Trimming stripped 0 bases from V and 5 bases from J, with 10 bases between. CDR3 amino acids: CAISESEAGYGYTF. The CDR3 DNA sequence: TGTGCCATCAGTGAGTCCGAAGCAGGGTATGGCTACACCTTC.

The chain combines TRBV5-4 with TRBJ2-5; 16 bases match TRBD2. Germline V lookup: CDR1 SGHNT, CDR2 YYREEE (reference sequence). Losses at the gene ends were 0 bases for V and 5 bases for J; bases not matched to a gene: 13. The length of the CDR3 is 20 residues. CDR3 sequence: CASSLEGGTSGGAFKETQYF. In DNA form, the CDR3 reads TGTGCCAGCAGCTTGGAAGGAGGGACTAGCGGGGGGGCCTTCAAGGAGACCCAGTACTTC. The full variable domain, completed using reference TRBV5-4 and TRBJ2-5, is ETGVTQSPTHLIKTRGQQVTLRCSSQSGHNTVSWYQQALGQGPQFIFQYYREEENGRGNFPPRFSGLQFPNYSSELNVNALELDDSALYLCASSLEGGTSGGAFKETQYFGPGTRLLVL.